Each of the 22 T cell receptor beta chains below was sequenced from the same sample in a study of T-cell reconstitution after alpha-beta-depleted transplantation in children. The library targeted TCRbeta and was prepared with unique molecular identifiers. TCRdb reanalysed the PCR reads using MiXCR and keeps one entry per CDR3 protein. The sample yields 400,000 to 550,000 distinct CDR3 sequences, about 11% seen once. The material sequenced was PBMCs, taken before TCRalphabeta/CD19-depleted stem cell transplant. Receptors originate from a child younger than 10 with inherited bone marrow failure, due to receive a stem cell transplant.

Ten or more counts support this clonotype. Sequence at one end of the junction differs from germline and may be a read error. The chain links TRBV12-3 or TRBV12-4 to TRBJ1-2; D is undetermined. This CDR3 spans 11 amino acids. CDR3 coding DNA: TGTGCCAGCAGTTCGACCGAGCCGCCCGCCTTC. Translation gives CASSSTEPPAF.

The sample holds many counts of this clonotype. The V and J genes are TRBV2 and TRBJ2-7, with D unresolved. The V end lost 2 bases, the J end lost 4 bases, and 3 bases lay between the germline ends. This CDR3 comprises 11 residues. Germline V gives CDR1 SNHLY, CDR2 FYNNEI. Here the CDR3 DNA reads TGTGCCAGCAGTGAAAATTACGAGCAGTACTTC. It yields the protein CASSENYEQYF. The full variable domain, its missing parts supplied by reference TRBV2 and TRBJ2-7, is EPEVTQTPSHQVTQMGQEVILRCVPISNHLYFYWYRQILGQKVEFLVSFYNNEISEKSEIFDDQFSVERPDGSNFTLKIRSTKLEDSAMYFCASSENYEQYFGPGTRLTVT.

This clonotype was seen repeatedly, ten times or more. CDR3 in DNA: TGTGCCTGGAGTAATGCCCGCGAGACCCAGTACTTC. Amino acid sequence: CAWSNARETQYF. The rearrangement links TRBV30 to TRBJ2-5; no definite D call. Germline V gene data show CDR1 as GTSNPN and CDR2 as SVGIG (reference sequence). The CDR3 consists of 12 residues. V was trimmed by 2 bases and J by 5 bases, leaving 9 bases between them.

This clonotype was seen ten or more times. The CDR3, as DNA: TGTGCCAGCATCAACAGGGGGCTGAGGGATGAGCAGTTCTTC. Residues: CASINRGLRDEQFF. V and J are TRBV12-3 or TRBV12-4 and TRBJ2-1; 9 bases are shared with TRBD1. This CDR3 is built from 14 residues. V was clipped by 7 bases and J by 8 bases; unmatched bases: 9.

This clonotype was seen a handful of times. The V and J genes are TRBV11-1 and TRBJ2-5, with TRBD2 identical over 14 bases. CDR1 is SGHAT, CDR2 FQDESV, per germline (reference sequence). V shed 1 base, J shed 4 bases, and the junction held 8 bases outside the gene matches. The CDR3 loop spans 18 amino acids. Here the CDR3 reads CASSLEPSGTSGRETQYF. CDR3 DNA sequence: TGTGCCAGCAGCTTAGAGCCCTCAGGGACTAGCGGGAGAGAGACCCAGTACTTC.

The sample holds many counts of this clonotype. The CDR3 bases are TGTGCCAGCAGCTTAGAACCCTCCTCAGGCGGTGCCTACGAGCAGTACTTC. Protein product: CASSLEPSSGGAYEQYF. The V and J genes are TRBV7-6 and TRBJ2-7; no definite D call. This CDR3 has 17 residues. Trimming removed 1 base at V and 2 bases at J, with 18 bases between. From germline, CDR1 is SGHVS and CDR2 FNYEAQ.

The sample holds many counts of this clonotype. At one end the junction does not follow the germline gene, possibly because of a read error. This chain links TRBV18 with TRBJ2-5, with D uncertain. This CDR3 is built from 12 residues. The germline V gene encodes CDR1 KGHSH and CDR2 LQKENI. CDR3 in amino acids: CASSPDHETQYF. CDR3 bases: TGTGCCAGCTCACCGGACCACGAGACCCAGTACTTC.

This clonotype came up many times. This chain uses TRBV12-3 or TRBV12-4 with TRBJ2-3, with no clear D. V lost 3 bases and J 2 bases, leaving 9 bases between the germline ends. The CDR3 loop spans 14 amino acids. The CDR3 nucleotides read TGTGCCAGCAGTTTTCGGCCTCCCACAGATACGCAGTATTTT. It encodes CASSFRPPTDTQYF.

A word on this clonotype: A much more abundant neighbour one base away suggests this may be a read error. This sequence joins TRBV27 and TRBJ2-7; the D gene is possibly TRBD1 (5 bases). This CDR3 comprises 13 residues. Germline V gene data show CDR1 as MNHEY and CDR2 as SMNVEV (reference sequence). V gave up 8 bases and J gave up 5 bases, with 16 bases separating them. The CDR3 protein is CASGAVLSHEQYF. In DNA, the CDR3 is TGTGCCAGCGGGGCAGTGCTAAGCCACGAGCAGTACTTC.

Concerning this clonotype itself: A much larger clone lies one base from this, so it may be a read error. Since the CDR3 does not end with the conserved phenylalanine or tryptophan, this likely comes from a read error. The rearrangement uses TRBV4-1 and TRBJ2-7; D perhaps matches TRBD2 (5 bases). CDR3 length: 16 amino acids. V lost 0 bases and J 0 bases, leaving 12 bases between the germline ends. Germline V CDR1 and CDR2: MGHRA, YSYEKL. The CDR3 loop is CASSQERRARSYEQYS. In DNA, the CDR3 is TGCGCCAGCAGCCAAGAAAGGCGGGCGCGCTCCTACGAGCAGTACTCC.

In this sample, this clonotype turned up many times. The chain carries TRBV20-1 and TRBJ2-3, with D unclear. The CDR3 consists of 12 residues. The V gene's germline CDR1 is DFQATT and CDR2 SNEGSKA (reference sequence). V dropped 3 bases and J dropped 4 bases, with 8 bases sitting between them. The CDR3 DNA reads TGCAGTGCTAGTCGTCGCCCAGATACGCAGTATTTT. It specifies CSASRRPDTQYF.

This clonotype occurred many times. CDR3 nucleotides: TGTGCCAGCAGCCCGGTGGAGGCGGGTTACAATGAGCAGTTCTTC. Amino acid sequence: CASSPVEAGYNEQFF. This chain joins TRBV7-2 and TRBJ2-1, with D maybe TRBD2 (5 bases). CDR1 is SGHTA and CDR2 is FQGNSA in the germline V gene. Trimming took 5 bases from V and 4 from J, leaving 15 bases between them. This CDR3 has 15 residues. Full variable domain (missing parts from reference TRBV7-2 and TRBJ2-1): GAGVSQSPSNKVTEKGKDVELRCDPISGHTALYWYRQSLGQGLEFLIYFQGNSAPDKSGLPSDRFSAERTGGSVSTLTIQRTQQEDSAVYLCASSPVEAGYNEQFFGPGTRLTVL.

In its sample, this clonotype was seen many times. The chain has TRBV12-3 or TRBV12-4 and TRBJ2-1; 8 positions match TRBD2. The CDR3 loop spans 15 amino acids. The ends lost 0 bases at V and 7 bases at J; junction bases unmatched: 5. CDR3 DNA: TGTGCCAGCAGTTTAGCGCCGGGAGGGGGGAATGAGCAGTTCTTC. The encoded protein is CASSLAPGGGNEQFF.

This clonotype was seen at least ten times. The CDR3 DNA is TGTGCCAGCAGTTTAAGAGGGAGGGCAGGAGAGACCCAGTACTTC. Its translation: CASSLRGRAGETQYF. The chain employs TRBV27 and TRBJ2-5, with 7 bases lining up with TRBD2. Germline lookup yields CDR1 MNHEY and CDR2 SMNVEV (reference sequence). CDR3 length: 15 amino acids. Trimming cost V 2 bases and J 4 bases; bases outside gene matches: 7.

This clonotype was seen only a few times. V is TRBV10-3 and J is TRBJ1-4, with 8 bases fitting TRBD1. Germline V gene data show CDR1 as ENHRY and CDR2 as SYGVKD. This CDR3 is 12 amino acids long. After removal of 11 bases from V and 7 bases from J, the junction contained 6 bases not matched to a gene. The CDR3 protein is CASGQGGEKLFF. The CDR3 nucleotides read TGTGCCTCTGGACAGGGTGGTGAAAAACTGTTTTTT.

In its sample, this clonotype was seen many times. The chain carries TRBV18 and TRBJ2-3; TRBD2 agrees at 7 bases. Unmatched junction bases numbered 4, after V lost 2 bases and J lost 2 bases. Germline V gene lookup returns CDR1 KGHSH and CDR2 LQKENI. CDR3 length: 15 amino acids. CDR3 in DNA: TGTGCCAGCTCACCAGAGGCGGGAGACACAGATACGCAGTATTTT. Protein sequence: CASSPEAGDTDTQYF.

This clonotype occurred many times. This chain connects TRBV12-3 or TRBV12-4 to TRBJ2-4; 9 nucleotides line up with TRBD2. V shed 6 bases, J shed 0 bases, and the junction held 9 bases outside the gene matches. CDR3 length: 17 residues. The CDR3 DNA sequence: TGTGCCAGCAGCCACCCTAGCGGGATACTAGCCAAAAACATTCAGTACTTC. This sequence encodes CASSHPSGILAKNIQYF.

The sample holds many counts of this clonotype. The rearrangement links TRBV3-1 to TRBJ2-2; maybe TRBD2 (5 bases). This CDR3 spans 17 amino acids. V lost 2 bases, J lost 0 bases, and 13 bases lay in between. Germline CDR1 reads LGHDT; CDR2 reads YNNKEL (reference sequence). The CDR3 sequence: CASSQPQAESNTGELFF. CDR3 DNA: TGTGCCAGCAGCCAACCTCAAGCGGAGTCGAACACCGGGGAGCTGTTTTTT. Together with reference TRBV3-1 and TRBJ2-2, the CDR3 gives the full variable domain: DTAVSQTPKYLVTQMGNDKSIKCEQNLGHDTMYWYKQDSKKFLKIMFSYNNKELIINETVPNRFSPKSPDKAHLNLHINSLELGDSAVYFCASSQPQAESNTGELFFGEGSRLTVL.

This clonotype was counted only a few times. The chain employs TRBV12-3 or TRBV12-4 and TRBJ2-2; possibly TRBD1 for D (6 bases). Trimming shortened V by 2 bases and J by 6 bases, and 10 bases separated the two germline ends. The CDR3 consists of 14 residues. DNA of the CDR3: TGTGCCAGCAGTTTACAGGGGCCCGCCGGGGAGCTGTTTTTT. Protein product: CASSLQGPAGELFF.

About this clonotype: A much more abundant neighbour one base away suggests this may be a read error. The conserved final phenylalanine or tryptophan is absent from the CDR3, which likely points to a read error. The gene calls are TRBV29-1 and TRBJ1-1; D call uncertain. This CDR3 has 11 amino acids. Germline V gives CDR1 SQVTM, CDR2 ANQGSEA. The V end was cut by 6 bases, the J end by 7 bases, with 12 bases between. The CDR3 coding sequence is TGCAGCGTAGTTATCATGATTGAAGCTTTCTCT. Its protein is CSVVIMIEAFS.

This clonotype was recorded at least ten times. The chain joins TRBV5-1 to TRBJ2-1; 9 nucleotides match TRBD2. The germline V gene encodes CDR1 SGHRS and CDR2 YFSETQ. The V and J ends lost 1 base and 7 bases, in that order; junction bases with no gene match: 9. The CDR3 is 16 amino acids. The CDR3 here is CASSLLSLAGQNEQFF. In DNA form, the CDR3 reads TGCGCCAGCAGCTTGCTATCTCTAGCGGGGCAGAATGAGCAGTTCTTC. Filled out from reference TRBV5-1 and TRBJ2-1, the complete variable domain reads KAGVTQTPRYLIKTRGQQVTLSCSPISGHRSVSWYQQTPGQGLQFLFEYFSETQRNKGNFPGRFSGRQFSNSRSEMNVSTLELGDSALYLCASSLLSLAGQNEQFFGPGTRLTVL.

DNA for the CDR3: TGCGCCAGCAGCCACGGGACTAGCGTCGCCTACGAGCAGTACTTC. This codes for CASSHGTSVAYEQYF. This chain joins TRBV4-3 and TRBJ2-7; TRBD2 aligns across 10 bases. This CDR3 comprises 15 residues. V shed 3 bases and J 2 bases; nucleotides not matched to a gene: 4. Looked up from germline, CDR1 is LGHNA and CDR2 is YSLEER.